The present T cell receptor (beta chain) was sequenced within a study of OX40 agonist ivuxolimab in advanced cancers. Study context: Ivuxolimab was delivered to patients intravenously every 2 weeks at doses spanning 0.01 to 10 mg/kg. At 65% to 85% male, the cohort had a mean age of 60 years, ranging from roughly 20 to 90. Partial responses were achieved by three patients, of whom one had hepatocellular carcinoma and two had cutaneous melanoma.

Sequenced by immunoSEQ multiplex PCR; TCRdb stores in-frame clones only, minus some. This table has about 140,000 clones, about nine tenths appearing once. The V and J ends lost 1 base and 5 bases respectively, with 6 bases between them. The CDR3 is 13 residues long. Per germline, CDR1 MNHNS and CDR2 SASEGT. This TCR was sampled from an adult with an advanced solid tumor such as melanoma, head and neck, liver or kidney cancer. The sequenced sample was CD4+ or CD8+ T cells sorted from blood, obtained in a trial of the OX40 agonist ivuxolimab. V usage is TRBV6-1 and J usage is TRBJ2-4; no clear D gene. DNA of the CDR3: TGTGCCAGCAGTGAAGTAGGAGAAAACATTCAGTACTTC. Translating it yields CASSEVGENIQYF.